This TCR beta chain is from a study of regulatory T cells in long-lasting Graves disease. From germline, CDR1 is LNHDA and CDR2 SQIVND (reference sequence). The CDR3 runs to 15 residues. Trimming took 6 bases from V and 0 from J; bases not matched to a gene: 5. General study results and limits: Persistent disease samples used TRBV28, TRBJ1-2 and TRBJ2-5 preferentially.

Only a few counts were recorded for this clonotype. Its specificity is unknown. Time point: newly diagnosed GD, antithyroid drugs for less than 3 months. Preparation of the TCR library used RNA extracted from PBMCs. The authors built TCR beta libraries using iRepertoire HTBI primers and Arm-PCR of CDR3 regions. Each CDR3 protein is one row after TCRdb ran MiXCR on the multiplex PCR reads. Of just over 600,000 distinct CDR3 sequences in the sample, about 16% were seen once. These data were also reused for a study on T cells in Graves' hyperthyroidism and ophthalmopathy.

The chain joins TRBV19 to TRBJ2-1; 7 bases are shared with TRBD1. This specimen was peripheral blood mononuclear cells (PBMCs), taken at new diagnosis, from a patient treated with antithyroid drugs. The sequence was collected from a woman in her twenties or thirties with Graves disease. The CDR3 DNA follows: TGTGCCAGTAGCCCGACAGGGCTCTCCTACAATGAGCAGTTCTTC. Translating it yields CASSPTGLSYNEQFF.